This T cell receptor beta chain comes out of a study of shared clonotypes between healthy human individuals (TCRdb year 2020). For the wider study: The cohort included three men and a couple of women between 18 and 49 years of age. The study deeply sequenced blood TCR repertoires of several healthy adults to estimate repertoire size and the extent of clonotype sharing between individuals. Per donor, leukapheresis produced somewhere between about 0.94 and 9.5 billion PBMCs. To increase sequencing depth and limit assay-specific biases, TCR repertoire library preparation and sequencing were carried out by different laboratories using diverse techniques. For each donor, three plates each were used for CD4 naive and CD4 memory, two plates were used for CD8 naive, and one plate was used for CD8 memory.

The paper's findings and limits, for the study overall: Clonotypes shared by all four sorted-subset donors showed higher generation probabilities than non-shared clonotypes. The small number of donors limited the genetic and exposure-history diversity represented. Sampling was restricted to blood, and TCR repertoires in tissue are likely to differ from TCR repertoires in blood. Incomplete sequencing was indicated by rarefaction of sorted-subset datasets, despite the large sequencing depth. Across a handful of donors, 4.5% to 6.5% of naive CD4, around 3.3% of naive CD8, roughly 2.3% of memory CD4, and under 0.45% of memory CD8 clonotypes were shared. Estimated clonotype richness was generally larger for naive than for memory subsets. Based on pairwise subsampling, the degree of clonotype sharing among donors was expected to be affected by sequencing depth.

TCR CDR3 regions were amplified from genomic DNA by multiplex PCR using the deep immunoSEQ assay. Genomic DNA extracted from each cell subset was distributed evenly over all wells of several immunoSEQ 96-well plates, and each plate served as one replicate. For sorted subsets, each replicate PCR was loaded with around 220 ng genomic DNA, equivalent to about 30,000 T cell genomes. Purified libraries were measured with a Qubit 3.0 fluorometer, size-checked on a Bioanalyzer 2100, and measured again with the KAPA Library Quantification kit. Every immunoSEQ 96-well plate was sequenced on a dedicated single-read 150-cycle Illumina NextSeq 550 flow cell. Concerning the study's data processing: Because only junctional sequences without quality scores were contained in the immunoSEQ output, filtering matching that applied to full-length reads could not be performed. Sequences were annotated with PyIR, a Python wrapper for IgBLAST v1.9, and V/J genes and CDR3 were assigned using IMGT germline references. Reads were removed for weak V/J assignments (E-value above 1e-6), missing CDR3, stop codons, out-of-frame junctions, or ambiguous translated residues. A V3J clonotype was defined by an identical inferred V gene, J gene, and CDR3 amino acid sequence. Percentage overlap between repertoires was calculated by dividing the number of shared unique clonotypes by the size of the smaller repertoire. Richness of each repertoire was evaluated using RTK rarefaction, the Chao1 estimator, and Recon v2.1 estimates of unobserved clonotypes. Generation probabilities for all TCRbeta clonotypes obtained by the gDNA method from a handful of donors were computed using OLGA. Sourced from immuneACCESS, this table was stored by TCRdb with only in-frame sequences that have V and J called. A share of the clones is absent; for the studies checked, an unresolved V gene accounts for under half, and the remainder has no known explanation. The V and J calls and the clone size are those of that table, but D and trimming were determined from the DNA. For this sample there are over 1.4 million clones; roughly 95% appear just once. Over 1% of the sample is taken by the ten largest.

The V and J ends are trimmed by 6 bases and 0 bases, leaving 10 bases between them. The CDR3 sequence holds 13 residues, the cysteine and phenylalanine included. Only CDR3 DNA remains: 39 bases, in frame from the first base. The germline V gene specifies SQVTM as CDR1 and ANQGSEA as CDR2. A remark on this clone: Its recognized antigen is unknown. Per-base quality was not reported, and no clone a single base away is much larger than it.

Donors were healthy HIV-negative adults with no recently reported acute infections or vaccinations. All donors were Caucasian adults living in Nashville, Tennessee, USA. CD4+ T cells were enriched through magnetic negative selection, after which naive cells were positively selected on CD45RA and the remaining negative fraction served as the memory subset. After blood collection by leukapheresis, PBMCs were isolated using Ficoll-Histopaque density gradient centrifugation and then cryopreserved in the vapor phase of liquid nitrogen. Analytical flow cytometry was used to check the purity and quantity of each magnetically sorted T cell population. Each sorted fraction had its genomic DNA isolated and then quantified by UV absorbance on a Nanodrop 2000c.

In this chain, TRBV29-1 is recombined with TRBJ2-3; confidence is insufficient to name the D gene. The origin of this receptor is a man aged 25-45 years in good health. What was sequenced was naive CD4+ T cells sorted from blood. The sample's cell subset or site label is to be understood as: CD45RA+ positively selected. The CDR3 has the sequence CSVWTLSTDTQYF. The nucleotides are TGCAGCGTCTGGACGTTAAGCACAGATACGCAGTATTTT.